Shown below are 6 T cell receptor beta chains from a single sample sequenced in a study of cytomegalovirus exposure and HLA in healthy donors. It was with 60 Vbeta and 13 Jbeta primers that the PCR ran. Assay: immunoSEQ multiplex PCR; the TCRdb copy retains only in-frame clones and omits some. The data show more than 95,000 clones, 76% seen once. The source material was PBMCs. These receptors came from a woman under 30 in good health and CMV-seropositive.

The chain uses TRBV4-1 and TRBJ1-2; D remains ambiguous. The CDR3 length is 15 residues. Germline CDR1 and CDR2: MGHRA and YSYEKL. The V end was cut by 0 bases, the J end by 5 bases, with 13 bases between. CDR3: CASSQEQSGGYGYTF. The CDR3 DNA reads TGCGCCAGCAGCCAAGAACAGAGTGGTGGGTATGGCTACACCTTC.

The CDR3 loop reads CASNPTGTRPYEQYF. DNA of the CDR3: TGTGCCAGCAATCCGACTGGGACTCGTCCCTACGAGCAGTACTTC. The chain couples TRBV27 to TRBJ2-7; weak D call: TRBD2 (6 bases). The CDR3 totals 15 residues. The germline gives CDR1 MNHEY, CDR2 SMNVEV (reference sequence). V was shortened by 7 bases and J by 2 bases, with 18 bases between the two germline ends.

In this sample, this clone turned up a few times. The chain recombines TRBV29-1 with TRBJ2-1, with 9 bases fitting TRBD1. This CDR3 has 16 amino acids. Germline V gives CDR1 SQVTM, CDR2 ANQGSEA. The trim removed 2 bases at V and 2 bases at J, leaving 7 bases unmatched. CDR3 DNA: TGCAGCGTTGAATGCCTGGGACAGGGAGCCTACAATGAGCAGTTCTTC. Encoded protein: CSVECLGQGAYNEQFF.

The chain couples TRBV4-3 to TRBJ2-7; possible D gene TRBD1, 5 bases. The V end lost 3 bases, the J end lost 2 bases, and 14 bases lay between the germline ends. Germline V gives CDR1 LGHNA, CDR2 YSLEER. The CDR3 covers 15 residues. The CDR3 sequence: CASSQVGAPAYEQYF. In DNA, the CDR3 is TGCGCCAGCAGCCAGGTAGGGGCCCCCGCCTACGAGCAGTACTTC.

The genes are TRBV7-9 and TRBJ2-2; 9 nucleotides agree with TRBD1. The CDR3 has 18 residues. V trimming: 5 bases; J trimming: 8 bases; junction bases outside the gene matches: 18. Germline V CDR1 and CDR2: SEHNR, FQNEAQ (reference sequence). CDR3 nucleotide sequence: TGTGCCAGCAGCCCAGCGGGCGGACAGGGGTCACCACGGGGGGAGCTGTTTTTT. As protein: CASSPAGGQGSPRGELFF.

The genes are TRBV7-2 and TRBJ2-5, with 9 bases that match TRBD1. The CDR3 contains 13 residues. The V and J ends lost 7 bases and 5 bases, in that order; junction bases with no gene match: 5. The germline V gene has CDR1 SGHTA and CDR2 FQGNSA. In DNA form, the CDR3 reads TGTGCCAGCACCACCGACAGGGGGGAGACCCAGTACTTC. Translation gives CASTTDRGETQYF.